The source of this T cell receptor beta chain is a study of high-grade serous ovarian cancer treatment subgroups. As for the study in general: Mean per sample: around 14,000 reads, 6,500 to 9,000 unique TCR beta rearrangements. Study outcomes and limitations: Clonal relatedness tracked neoantigen level, and by trend copy number and mutation load. Repertoire similarity ranged roughly 0.1 to 0.85 between tumors of one patient.

To note about this clone: What it binds is unknown.

Tumor samples were taken before definitive surgery or chemotherapy. The table came from immunoSEQ multiplex PCR; TCRdb's copy has only in-frame clones and leaves some out. The sample holds around 20,000 clones, about three quarters seen once. This CDR3 contains 14 residues. Per the germline V gene, CDR1 is MNHEY and CDR2 is SMNVEV (reference sequence). Sequencing was carried out using tumor tissue. The receptor was derived from a human donor with high-grade serous ovarian cancer. V usage is TRBV27 and J usage is TRBJ2-5, with a possible D match to TRBD1 (5 bases). The J call may be faulty, since TRBJ2-7 better matches the DNA end. The CDR3 sequence is CASSPGHFSYEQYF. CDR3 coding DNA: TGTGCCAGCAGTCCTGGACATTTCTCCTACGAGCAGTACTTC.